This entry features one T cell receptor beta chain sequence. One junction end does not reproduce the germline sequence, and a read error may be involved. The CDR3 runs 15 residues. The germline V gene encodes CDR1 LNHNV and CDR2 YYDKDF (reference sequence). These data belong to a study of molecular identifiers for immune sequencing clone quantification. TCRdb processed the PCR reads anew with MiXCR; each CDR3 protein has one entry. This table has 550,000 to 750,000 distinct CDR3 sequences, less than 20% appearing once. V is TRBV15 and J is TRBJ1-1; possibly TRBD1 for D (6 bases). The TCR originated in a human donor in good health. Some libraries in this study had Jurkat cell RNA spiked in. Sequencing input: naive CD8+ T cells from blood, with Jurkat cell RNA spiked in. Subset given: FACS-sorted CD8+CD4-CCR7+CD45RA+ naive T cells. The CDR3 DNA sequence: TGTGCCACCAGCGGAGATGACAGGATGAACACTGGAGCTTTCTTT. This gives the protein CATSGDDRMNTGAFF.